The rows below give T cell receptor beta chains drawn from one sample of a study of shared clonotypes between healthy human individuals. Clones were read by immunoSEQ multiplex PCR, and TCRdb kept only the in-frame ones, dropping some. The table shows some 2 million clones, with roughly 94% occurring only once. The sample was naive CD8+ T cells sorted from blood. These receptors were collected from a man in his late teens or twenties in good health. Each CDR3 is given with its conserved first and last residue. The D gene is left open where the match is weak. Clone size is shown for a subset of rows, as once, few, many or a class of expanded clone.

d_call	v_call	j_call	clone_size	cdr3_aa	cdr3_nt
NA	TRBV6-1	TRBJ2-7	NA	CASSEAWDIYEQYF	TGTGCCAGCAGTGAAGCGTGGGACATCTACGAGCAGTACTTC
TRBD1	TRBV19	TRBJ2-7	NA	CASSPGQGGYEQYF	TGTGCCAGTAGCCCAGGACAGGGGGGCTACGAGCAGTACTTC
TRBD2	TRBV23-1	TRBJ2-4	NA	CASSHGASGAKNIQYF	TGCGCCAGCAGTCATGGGGCTAGCGGGGCCAAAAACATTCAGTACTTC
NA	TRBV20-1	TRBJ2-4	NA	CSARVNIQYF	TGCAGTGCTAGAGTAAACATTCAGTACTTC
NA	TRBV11-1	TRBJ2-7	NA	CASSFKGVQGMEQYF	TGTGCCAGCAGCTTCAAGGGAGTCCAGGGGATGGAGCAGTACTTC
NA	TRBV5-4	TRBJ1-1	NA	CASVDRPNTEAFF	TGTGCCAGCGTAGATAGGCCTAACACTGAAGCTTTCTTT
NA	TRBV4-1	TRBJ1-5	NA	CASSPRLDPYQPQHF	TGCGCCAGCAGCCCCAGACTGGACCCGTATCAGCCCCAGCATTTT
NA	TRBV28	TRBJ2-3	once	CASSLRTGTDTQYF	TGTGCCAGCAGTTTGCGGACGGGCACAGATACGCAGTATTTT
NA	TRBV28	TRBJ2-7	NA	CASTPPGTLPEQYF	TGTGCCAGCACCCCTCCGGGGACCCTTCCCGAGCAGTACTTC
NA	TRBV2	TRBJ2-7	NA	CASSWTESPYEQYF	TGTGCCAGCAGTTGGACAGAGAGCCCATACGAGCAGTACTTC
NA	TRBV5-1	TRBJ2-7	NA	CASSFIGADEQYF	TGCGCCAGCAGCTTCATTGGGGCGGACGAGCAGTACTTC
NA	TRBV13	TRBJ2-5	NA	CASSLGGEETQYF	TGTGCCAGCAGCTTAGGGGGAGAAGAGACCCAGTACTTC
TRBD2	TRBV4-1	TRBJ2-7	NA	CASSQGLAGYEQYF	TGCGCCAGCAGCCAAGGGCTAGCGGGTTACGAGCAGTACTTC
TRBD2	TRBV7-9	TRBJ2-3	NA	CASSSDLAGGPDTQYF	TGTGCCAGCAGCAGTGACCTAGCGGGAGGGCCGGATACGCAGTATTTT
NA	TRBV5-1	TRBJ1-1	NA	CASGWRSNTEAFF	TGCGCCAGCGGCTGGAGGTCGAACACTGAAGCTTTCTTT
NA	TRBV28	TRBJ2-3	NA	CASHPELTDTQYF	TGTGCCAGTCATCCAGAACTCACAGATACGCAGTATTTT
TRBD1	TRBV5-1	TRBJ2-1	NA	CASSLAGTGHNEQFF	TGCGCCAGCAGCTTGGCCGGGACAGGTCACAATGAGCAGTTCTTC
NA	TRBV5-6	TRBJ1-4	NA	CASSLNEQGFEKLFF	TGTGCCAGCAGCTTGAATGAGCAGGGGTTTGAAAAACTGTTTTTT
NA	TRBV4-1	TRBJ2-1	NA	CASSQDWSGAYNEQFF	TGCGCCAGCAGCCAAGATTGGTCGGGAGCCTACAATGAGCAGTTCTTC
NA	TRBV19	TRBJ2-7	NA	CASSMSPSYIYEQYF	TGTGCCAGTAGTATGTCTCCCAGCTACATCTACGAGCAGTACTTC
NA	TRBV29-1	TRBJ2-3	NA	CSATGQGADTQYF	TGCAGCGCAACGGGACAAGGGGCAGATACGCAGTATTTT
NA	TRBV21-1	TRBJ2-7	NA	CASSKGRSSYEQYF	TGTGCCAGCAGCAAAGGACGGAGCTCCTACGAGCAGTACTTC
TRBD2	TRBV19	TRBJ2-3	NA	CASSIAAGGTDTQYF	TGTGCCAGTAGTATAGCGGCGGGAGGGACAGATACGCAGTATTTT